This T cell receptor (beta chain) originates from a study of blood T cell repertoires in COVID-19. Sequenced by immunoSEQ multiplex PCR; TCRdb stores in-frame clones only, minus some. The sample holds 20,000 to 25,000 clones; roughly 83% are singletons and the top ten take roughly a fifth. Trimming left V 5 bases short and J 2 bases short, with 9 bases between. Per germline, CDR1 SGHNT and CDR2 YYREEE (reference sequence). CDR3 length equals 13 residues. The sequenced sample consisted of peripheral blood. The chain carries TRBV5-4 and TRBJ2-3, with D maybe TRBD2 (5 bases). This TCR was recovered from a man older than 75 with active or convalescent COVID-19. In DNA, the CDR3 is TGTGCCAGCAGGCTAGCCCACACAGATACGCAGTATTTT. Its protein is CASRLAHTDTQYF.